This passage covers 27 T cell receptor beta chains from one sample sequenced in a study of blood T cell repertoires in COVID-19. TCRdb keeps only in-frame clones here, not all; method: immunoSEQ multiplex PCR. The repertoire consists of 85,000 to 110,000 clones, with approximately 86% occurring once and the leading ten covering around 3.5%. Sequences were obtained from peripheral blood. The receptors derive from a human donor in a cohort sampled during active COVID-19.

This sequence joins TRBV9 and TRBJ2-2; weak D call: TRBD2 (5 bases). In germline, CDR1 is SGDLS, CDR2 YYNGEE. The CDR3 extends over 15 amino acids. V lost 4 bases and J 5 bases, leaving 15 bases between the germline ends. This CDR3 reads CASSLGRERTGELFF. In DNA, the CDR3 is TGTGCCAGCAGCTTGGGGAGAGAGAGAACCGGGGAGCTGTTTTTT.

In DNA form, the CDR3 reads TGTGCCTGGAGCGAGGGACAGTCGTTACTATCGGGAGGGTACGAGCAGTACTTC. Its translation is CAWSEGQSLLSGGYEQYF. The rearrangement joins TRBV30 to TRBJ2-7, with D maybe TRBD2 (8 bases). The V and J ends lost 3 bases and 4 bases respectively, with 28 bases between them. The CDR3 totals 18 residues. Per the germline V gene, CDR1 is GTSNPN and CDR2 is SVGIG (reference sequence).

In this sample, this clone turned up once. The chain links TRBV5-1 to TRBJ2-2; 7 bases are shared with TRBD1. CDR3 length: 15 amino acids. V was clipped by 6 bases and J by 5 bases; unmatched bases: 10. From germline, CDR1 is SGHRS and CDR2 YFSETQ. The CDR3, as DNA: TGCGCCAGCACCCGTGACAGGGCAGGGACCGGGGAGCTGTTTTTT. It yields the protein CASTRDRAGTGELFF.

V is TRBV5-7 and J is TRBJ1-5, with D tentatively TRBD1 (5 bases). TRBV5-7 falls under the ORF class, with uncertain function. Trimming removed 7 bases from V and 4 bases from J, with 24 bases in between. CDR3 length: 17 residues. The DNA of the CDR3 is TGTGCCAGCCCCCCAGGGAGGGGATCTCTGAGGAATCAGCCCCAGCATTTT. This encodes CASPPGRGSLRNQPQHF.

In DNA, the CDR3 is TGTGCCAGCACCCTAGCCGGGACAGGGTTTAATCAGCCCCAGCATTTT. Translating gives CASTLAGTGFNQPQHF. The chain links TRBV28 to TRBJ1-5, with TRBD1 matching over 9 bases. V lost 7 bases to trimming and J lost 4 bases; unmatched junction nucleotides: 11. This CDR3 spans 16 amino acids. Per the germline V gene, CDR1 is MDHEN and CDR2 is SYDVKM.

The V gene is TRBV29-1, the J gene TRBJ1-2; D is uncertain. Germline-derived CDR1 and CDR2 are SQVTM and ANQGSEA. The CDR3 is made up of 13 amino acids. With 6 bases removed from V and 5 bases from J, the gap between germline ends came to 16 bases. The CDR3 coding sequence is TGCAGCGTGGCCAAGGGAGCGGGATATGGCTACACCTTC. Translating gives CSVAKGAGYGYTF.

The rearrangement uses TRBV28 and TRBJ1-5; 9 nucleotides agree with TRBD1. From germline, CDR1 is MDHEN and CDR2 SYDVKM. This CDR3 is 18 amino acids long. V dropped 10 bases and J dropped 0; count of bases not matched to a gene: 16. DNA of the CDR3: TGTGCCACCGGCACAGGGGGCGGTGTATTTTATAGCAATCAGCCCCAGCATTTT. It codes for CATGTGGGVFYSNQPQHF.

The CDR3: CAFQNGGAGKQYF. The CDR3 nucleotides read TGTGCCTTCCAAAATGGGGGGGCTGGAAAGCAGTACTTC. The chain links TRBV30 to TRBJ2-7, with D perhaps TRBD2 (7 bases). Trimming pared 7 bases from V and 8 bases from J, leaving 21 bases between. The V gene's germline CDR1 is GTSNPN and CDR2 SVGIG (reference sequence). This CDR3 is 13 amino acids long. The whole variable domain, filled in from reference TRBV30 and TRBJ2-7, reads SQTIHQWPATLVQPVGSPLSLECTVEGTSNPNLYWYRQAAGRGLQLLFYSVGIGQISSEVPQNLSASRPQDRQFILSSKKLLLSDSGFYLCAFQNGGAGKQYFGPGTRLTVT.

This clone was observed a few times. The gene calls are TRBV6-1 and TRBJ1-2, with D hard to call. Germline loops: CDR1 MNHNS, CDR2 SASEGT. The CDR3 spans 17 residues. V lost 2 bases and J 8 bases, leaving 24 bases between the germline ends. The CDR3 loop reads CASSEFLSVEGRAGYTF. The CDR3 coding sequence is TGTGCCAGCAGTGAATTCTTGAGTGTGGAGGGAAGGGCCGGCTACACCTTC.

In this sample, this clone turned up once. This sequence joins TRBV9 and TRBJ2-3; 14 nucleotides match TRBD2. Losses at the gene ends were 3 bases for V and 1 base for J; bases not matched to a gene: 4. The CDR3 is 17 residues long. Germline V lookup: CDR1 SGDLS, CDR2 YYNGEE. CDR3 DNA: TGTGCCAGCAGCGCGGGACTAGCGGGAGTAGGCACAGATACGCAGTATTTT. Its translation: CASSAGLAGVGTDTQYF.

The chain combines TRBV7-2 with TRBJ1-5; TRBD1 is a possible D gene (5 bases). Between the trimmed V and J ends, which lost 0 bases and 5 bases, there was a span of 11 bases. The germline gives CDR1 SGHTA, CDR2 FQGNSA. The CDR3 is made up of 15 amino acids. The CDR3 reads CASSLALGGDQPQHF. CDR3 DNA: TGTGCCAGCAGCTTAGCGCTGGGGGGGGATCAGCCCCAGCATTTT.

For this clone: Sequence at one end of the junction differs from germline and may be a read error. The chain carries TRBV7-2 and TRBJ1-1, with D possibly being TRBD1 (6 bases). Germline V lookup: CDR1 SGHTA, CDR2 FQGNSA. The CDR3 extends over 14 amino acids. The CDR3 bases are TGTGCCAGCAGCGAACTGACCGGGGGGCAGGATCGGGGCTTT. Its protein is CASSELTGGQDRGF. Variable domain in full (rest from reference TRBV7-2 and TRBJ1-1): GAGVSQSPSNKVTEKGKDVELRCDPISGHTALYWYRQSLGQGLEFLIYFQGNSAPDKSGLPSDRFSAERTGGSVSTLTIQRTQQEDSAVYLCASSELTGGQDRGFGQGTRLTVV.

The V call is TRBV7-2, the J call TRBJ2-3; TRBD1 matches at 7 bases. V was clipped by 5 bases and J by 6 bases; unmatched bases: 11. The CDR3 sequence is 15 residues long. Germline assignment: CDR1 SGHTA and CDR2 FQGNSA. CDR3 nucleotide sequence: TGTGCCAGCAGCCCTCACCGACAGGGAAGGGATACGCAGTATTTT. It encodes CASSPHRQGRDTQYF.

The rearrangement links TRBV28 to TRBJ2-4; no reliable D call. The ends were cut back, 4 bases at V and 0 bases at J, with 7 bases in the middle. The CDR3 spans 14 residues. The germline gives CDR1 MDHEN, CDR2 SYDVKM. CDR3 residues: CASSSLIAKNIQYF. CDR3 DNA sequence: TGTGCCAGCAGTTCCCTAATAGCCAAAAACATTCAGTACTTC.

This chain links TRBV7-9 with TRBJ2-2; 7 nucleotides match TRBD2. The germline CDR1 and CDR2 sequences are SEHNR and FQNEAQ (reference sequence). With 5 bases clipped from V and 7 bases from J, the junction kept 13 bases outside the gene matches. The CDR3 consists of 16 residues. The CDR3 region has the DNA TGTGCCAGCAGCACTCGGACTAGAAGTAGTCTCGGGGAGCTGTTTTTT. Translation: CASSTRTRSSLGELFF.

In its sample, this clone was seen a few times. The chain couples TRBV19 to TRBJ1-1, with 10 nucleotides matching TRBD1. The CDR3 length is 17 residues. J was trimmed by 9 bases and V by 5 bases; bases with no gene match: 18. Per germline, CDR1 LNHDA and CDR2 SQIVND (reference sequence). Here the CDR3 reads CASSPRWTGGKAVKAFF. DNA for the CDR3: TGTGCCAGTAGTCCCCGGTGGACAGGGGGTAAGGCCGTGAAAGCTTTCTTT.

The V call is TRBV7-2, the J call TRBJ2-3; TRBD2 matches 9 bases. Germline V gene lookup returns CDR1 SGHTA and CDR2 FQGNSA. J was trimmed by 0 bases and V by 6 bases; bases with no gene match: 13. The CDR3 runs 18 residues. The CDR3 DNA follows: TGTGCCAGCAGTAGGGCCGGGCGGGGGGGCCCCAGCACAGATACGCAGTATTTT. It is translated as CASSRAGRGGPSTDTQYF.

This rearrangement joins TRBV4-3 to TRBJ1-3; TRBD1 might be the D (6 bases). Germline V gives CDR1 LGHNA, CDR2 YSLEER. The V end lost 4 bases, the J end lost 4 bases, and 26 bases lay between the germline ends. The CDR3 runs 19 residues. CDR3 sequence: CASSRRRGQGISEGNTIYF. In DNA form, the CDR3 reads TGCGCCAGCAGCCGACGGAGAGGGCAGGGGATATCGGAAGGAAACACCATATATTTT.

The rearrangement uses TRBV11-3 and TRBJ2-7; possible D gene TRBD2, 5 bases. The germline CDR1 and CDR2 sequences are SGHNT and YENEEA. This CDR3 is 13 amino acids long. Deletions cut 3 bases from V and 5 bases from J, with 11 bases between. The CDR3 here is CASSLDSDHEQYF. CDR3 nucleotide sequence: TGTGCCAGCAGCTTGGACTCGGACCACGAGCAGTACTTC.

V is TRBV5-1 and J is TRBJ2-3, with 7 bases fitting TRBD2. J was trimmed by 0 bases and V by 0 bases; bases with no gene match: 4. The CDR3 spans 16 residues. CDR1 is SGHRS, CDR2 YFSETQ, per germline. In DNA, the CDR3 is TGCGCCAGCAGCTTGGAGGGGCGGGAGAGCACAGATACGCAGTATTTT. This gives the protein CASSLEGRESTDTQYF.

V gene TRBV10-2 combines with J gene TRBJ1-2; D not resolved. This CDR3 spans 13 amino acids. V dropped 3 bases and J dropped 4 bases, with 9 bases sitting between them. The germline V gene encodes CDR1 WSHSY and CDR2 SAAADI. This CDR3 reads CASSDRGIYGYTF. The CDR3 bases are TGCGCCAGCAGTGACCGGGGAATCTATGGCTACACCTTC.

The V and J genes are TRBV6-2 or TRBV6-3 and TRBJ2-5; the match to TRBD2 covers 13 bases. The CDR3 is 18 amino acids. V dropped 3 bases and J dropped 5; count of bases not matched to a gene: 12. Germline CDR1 MNHEY, CDR2 SVGEGT. The CDR3: CASSYSGTSGTIGETQYF. CDR3 coding DNA: TGTGCCAGCAGTTATTCCGGGACTAGCGGGACCATAGGGGAGACCCAGTACTTC.

The J gene is TRBJ2-6, the V gene TRBV5-1, with 13 bases identical to TRBD2. The CDR3 totals 19 residues. CDR1 is SGHRS, CDR2 YFSETQ, per germline. Trimming at V came to 2 bases and at J to 1 base, leaving 6 bases not matched to a gene. CDR3 DNA sequence: TGCGCCAGCAGCTTAAGGACTAGCGGGAGTTCATCTGGGGCCAACGTCCTGACTTTC. Translated: CASSLRTSGSSSGANVLTF.

The chain has TRBV9 and TRBJ2-1; 14 nucleotides line up with TRBD2. Trimming cost V 4 bases and J 8 bases; bases outside gene matches: 5. Germline V gene lookup returns CDR1 SGDLS and CDR2 YYNGEE. The CDR3 is 15 residues long. CDR3 sequence reads: CASSPGLAGGYEQFF. DNA of the CDR3: TGTGCCAGCAGCCCAGGACTAGCGGGGGGATATGAGCAGTTCTTC.

The chain links TRBV14 to TRBJ2-5; 7 bases line up with TRBD1. With 2 bases clipped from V and 5 bases from J, the junction kept 11 bases outside the gene matches. Germline values: CDR1 SGHDN, CDR2 FVKESK. The length of the CDR3 is 16 residues. The CDR3, as DNA: TGTGCCAGCAGCCAAAATCCTCCCGGGACAGATGAGACCCAGTACTTC. Protein sequence: CASSQNPPGTDETQYF.

This clone was observed once. The chain recombines TRBV5-1 with TRBJ2-1; D may be TRBD1 (6 bases). Trimming pared 1 base from V and 0 bases from J, leaving 14 bases between. Germline CDR1 is SGHRS and CDR2 is YFSETQ. The CDR3 contains 17 residues. CDR3 DNA sequence: TGCGCCAGCAGCTTGCAGGGGCATATCAGCTCCTACAATGAGCAGTTCTTC. Translated, it gives CASSLQGHISSYNEQFF.

The chain couples TRBV7-7 to TRBJ2-7; TRBD2 is a possible D gene (5 bases). Germline V gene sequence: CDR1 SSHAT, CDR2 FNYEAQ (reference sequence). Trimming left V 6 bases short and J 6 bases short, with 18 bases between. This CDR3 spans 14 amino acids. The chain's CDR3 is CASSLAGNSGEQYF. CDR3 bases: TGTGCCAGCAGTCTAGCTGGGAATTCGGGCGAGCAGTACTTC.